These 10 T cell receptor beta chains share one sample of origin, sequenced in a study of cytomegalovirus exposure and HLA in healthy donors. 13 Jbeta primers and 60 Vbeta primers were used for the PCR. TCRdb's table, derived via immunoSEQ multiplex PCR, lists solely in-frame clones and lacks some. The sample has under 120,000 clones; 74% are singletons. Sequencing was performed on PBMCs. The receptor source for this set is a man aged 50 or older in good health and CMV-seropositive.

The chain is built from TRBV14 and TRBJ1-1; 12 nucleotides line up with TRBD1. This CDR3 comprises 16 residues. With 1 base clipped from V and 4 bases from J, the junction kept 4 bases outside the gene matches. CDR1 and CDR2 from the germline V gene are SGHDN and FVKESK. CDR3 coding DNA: TGTGCCAGCAGCCAAGTCGGGACAGGGGGCTTCACTGAAGCTTTCTTT. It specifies CASSQVGTGGFTEAFF.

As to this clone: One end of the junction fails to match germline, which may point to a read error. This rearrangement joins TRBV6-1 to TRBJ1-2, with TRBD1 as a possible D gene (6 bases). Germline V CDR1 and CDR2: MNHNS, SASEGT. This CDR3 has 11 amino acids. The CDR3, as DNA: TGTGCCAGCAGTGAAGGGGGGCAGGCCCGCTTC. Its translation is CASSEGGQARF.

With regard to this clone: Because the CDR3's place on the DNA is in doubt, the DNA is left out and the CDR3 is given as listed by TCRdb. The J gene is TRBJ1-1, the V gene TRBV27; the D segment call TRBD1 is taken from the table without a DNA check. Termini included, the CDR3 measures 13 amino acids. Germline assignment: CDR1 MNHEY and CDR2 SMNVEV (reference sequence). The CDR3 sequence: CASSFFGQGEAFF.

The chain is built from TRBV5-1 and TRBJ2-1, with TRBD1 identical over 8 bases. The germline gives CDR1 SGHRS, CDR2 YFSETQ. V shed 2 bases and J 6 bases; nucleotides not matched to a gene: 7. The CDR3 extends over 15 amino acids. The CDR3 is CASSFAGTGGNEQFF. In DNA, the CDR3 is TGCGCCAGCAGCTTTGCCGGGACAGGTGGCAATGAGCAGTTCTTC.

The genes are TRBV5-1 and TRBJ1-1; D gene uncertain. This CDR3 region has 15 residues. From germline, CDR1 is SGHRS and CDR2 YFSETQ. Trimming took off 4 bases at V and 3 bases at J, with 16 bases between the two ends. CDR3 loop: CASSPPGGRDTEAFF. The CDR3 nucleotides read TGCGCCAGCAGCCCCCCCGGTGGGAGGGACACTGAAGCTTTCTTT.

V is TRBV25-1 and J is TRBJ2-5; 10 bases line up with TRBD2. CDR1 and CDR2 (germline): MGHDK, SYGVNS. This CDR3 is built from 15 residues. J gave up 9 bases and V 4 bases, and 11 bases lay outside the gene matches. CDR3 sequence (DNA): TGTGCCAGCAGTGTCTCGGGGAGCGGGAGGGTGCCCCAGTACTTC. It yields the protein CASSVSGSGRVPQYF.

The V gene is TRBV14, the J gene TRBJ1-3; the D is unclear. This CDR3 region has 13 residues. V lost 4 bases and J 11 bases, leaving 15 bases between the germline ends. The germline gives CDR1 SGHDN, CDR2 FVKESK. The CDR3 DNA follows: TGTGCCAGCAGCCCCAATCGGGGATATGCCATATATTTT. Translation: CASSPNRGYAIYF.

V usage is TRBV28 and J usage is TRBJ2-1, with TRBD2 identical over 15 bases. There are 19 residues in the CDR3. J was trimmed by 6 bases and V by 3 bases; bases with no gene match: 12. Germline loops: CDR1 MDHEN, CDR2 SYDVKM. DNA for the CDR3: TGTGCCAGCAGTTTGCCTTCTCTCGGACTAGCGGGGGGGACCAATGAGCAGTTCTTC. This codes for CASSLPSLGLAGGTNEQFF.

The CDR3 coding sequence is TGTGCCAGTGGGAAAACAGGGGTAGCCGGGGAGCTGTTTTTT. Amino acids: CASGKTGVAGELFF. The chain employs TRBV2 and TRBJ2-2; 7 nucleotides align to TRBD1. The ends lost 9 bases at V and 6 bases at J; junction bases unmatched: 10. Germline V CDR1 and CDR2: SNHLY, FYNNEI. The CDR3 is made up of 14 amino acids.

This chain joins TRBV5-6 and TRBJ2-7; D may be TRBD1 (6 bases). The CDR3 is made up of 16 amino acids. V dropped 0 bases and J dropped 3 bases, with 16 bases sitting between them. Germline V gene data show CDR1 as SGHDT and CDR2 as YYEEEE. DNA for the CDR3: TGTGCCAGCAGCTTGGCCTGGCAGGGGATTGACTACGAGCAGTACTTC. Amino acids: CASSLAWQGIDYEQYF.